This TCR beta chain was retrieved from a study of regulatory T cells in long-lasting Graves disease. Overall study context: A definition of persistent Graves' disease required over 5 years of antithyroid drugs plus positive TSH receptor antibodies.

As for time point: persistent/refractory GD, antithyroid drugs over 5 years with positive TRAb. The TCR library was prepared using RNA isolated from PBMCs. Blood from the periphery, about 9.7 milliliters in all, was drawn into EDTA tubes. Findings and limits, study-wide: Gene preferences differed: TRBV28, TRBJ1-2, TRBJ2-5 in persistent cases.

CDR3 regions were amplified by Arm-PCR using iRepertoire HTBI primers to build TCR beta libraries. How the authors handled the data: Under 75 TRBV and about 15 TRBJ segments were identified across samples. TCRdb reanalysed the multiplex PCR reads using MiXCR and keeps one entry per CDR3 protein. These V and J calls are TCRdb output, not the study's own analysis. The sample yields 300,000 to 350,000 distinct CDR3 sequences, around 20% seen once. In this sample, this clonotype turned up many times. Its specificity is unknown. Germline-derived CDR1 and CDR2 are SGHNT and YENEEA. The CDR3 totals 14 residues. V was shortened by 4 bases and J by 2 bases, with 12 bases between the two germline ends.

Sequenced material: peripheral blood mononuclear cells (PBMCs), taken when the disease was refractory, from a patient treated with antithyroid drugs. The source is a female donor with Graves disease. The chain links TRBV11-3 to TRBJ2-7; a possible D gene is TRBD1 (6 bases). The CDR3 DNA follows: TGTGCCAGCAGCTCCCGAGGGGGTGCCTACGAGCAGTACTTC. It yields the protein CASSSRGGAYEQYF.